Below, 7 T cell receptor beta chains from the same sample are listed, as sequenced in a study of control samples from healthy donors and cancer patients (dated by TCRdb to about 2020). The receptor library was made with the immunoSEQ multiplex PCR assay. What TCRdb holds here is the immuneACCESS table cut down to in-frame rearrangements. Part of the clones is not present; checked against another copy, under half of the missing clones reflect an unresolved V gene, and the others are unexplained. Within this sample are 150,000 to 200,000 clones, with just over 90% of them counted one time only. The leading ten clones occupy 1.1% to 1.5% of the sample. The sequenced sample consisted of blood. These receptors all stem from a man aged 30-40 years in good health.

This clone turned up a few times. The rearrangement links TRBV6-2 or TRBV6-3 to TRBJ2-4; 7 bases match TRBD1. The CDR3 runs 14 residues. Germline CDR1 and CDR2: MNHEY and SVGEGT. J was trimmed by 8 bases and V by 3 bases; bases with no gene match: 7. CDR3 residues: CASSYSTGSDIQYF. The CDR3 DNA sequence: TGTGCCAGCAGTTATTCGACAGGGTCAGACATTCAGTACTTC.

The count of this clone is one. V and J are TRBV27 and TRBJ2-1, with 9 bases that match TRBD2. Germline loops: CDR1 MNHEY, CDR2 SMNVEV (reference sequence). The CDR3 runs 12 residues. The trim removed 10 bases at V and 12 bases at J, leaving 10 bases unmatched. The CDR3 nucleotides read TGTGCCACCCTCAATAGCGGGGGTGTGCAGTTCTTC. As protein: CATLNSGGVQFF.

The chain has TRBV18 and TRBJ1-1, with D unresolved. The CDR3 loop spans 14 amino acids. Germline V gives CDR1 KGHSH, CDR2 LQKENI. Trimming took 0 bases from V and 1 from J, leaving 6 bases between them. CDR3 bases: TGTGCCAGCTCACCACCCTCAGGGAACACTGAAGCTTTCTTT. Amino acid sequence: CASSPPSGNTEAFF.

The V and J genes are TRBV5-1 and TRBJ1-2; D is possibly TRBD1 (6 bases). Per germline, CDR1 SGHRS and CDR2 YFSETQ. Trimming took off 0 bases at V and 4 bases at J, with 13 bases between the two ends. The CDR3 runs 15 residues. CDR3 sequence reads: CASSLDRDPSYGYTF. In DNA form, the CDR3 reads TGCGCCAGCAGCTTGGACAGGGACCCTAGCTATGGCTACACCTTC.

The J gene is TRBJ1-1, the V gene TRBV28; D possibly corresponds to TRBD1 (5 bases). This CDR3 is built from 14 residues. V lost 3 bases to trimming and J lost 4 bases, with 12 bases between them. Germline V lookup: CDR1 MDHEN, CDR2 SYDVKM. The CDR3 coding sequence is TGTGCCAGCAGTTTGGGGGGAGGGGTCACTGAAGCTTTCTTT. Protein sequence: CASSLGGGVTEAFF.

This clone came up a few times. The DNA for the CDR3 is TGTGCCTGGAGTGTACAGGGTGTCTCTGGAAACACCATATATTTT. It is translated as CAWSVQGVSGNTIYF. The rearrangement uses TRBV30 and TRBJ1-3; a weak D match, TRBD1 (6 bases). Germline loops: CDR1 GTSNPN, CDR2 SVGIG (reference sequence). Trimming took 0 bases from V and 0 from J, leaving 9 bases between them. The CDR3 is 15 amino acids.

The chain's CDR3 is CASSATGSGSPLHF. The CDR3 DNA is TGTGCCAGCAGTGCCACAGGGAGCGGATCACCCCTCCACTTT. This chain connects TRBV2 to TRBJ1-6; D is perhaps TRBD1 (6 bases). Trimming removed 4 bases at V and 10 bases at J, with 14 bases between. This CDR3 comprises 14 residues. CDR1 and CDR2 (germline): SNHLY, FYNNEI.